This T cell receptor beta chain derives from a study of blood T cell repertoires in COVID-19. Study-wide context: The cDNA or gDNA used as material had been derived from T cells, B-cell-depleted T cells, or PBMCs.

Per the authors' pipeline: Estimation of nucleated cell counts relied on the amplification of reference gene primers. Generated by immunoSEQ multiplex PCR, the TCRdb table keeps only in-frame clones and is missing some. The V and J calls and clone size are taken from that table; D and trimming were inferred from the DNA. The data contain approximately 320,000 clones, around 85% of them seen just once; the ten biggest clones take up about 7%. CDR3 length: 16 amino acids. Trimming cost V 5 bases and J 4 bases; bases outside gene matches: 14. CDR1 is LGHDT, CDR2 YNNKEL, per germline (reference sequence).

Sequenced input: peripheral blood. This TCR came from a human donor in a cohort sampled during active COVID-19. The V and J genes are TRBV3-1 (or the pseudogene TRBV3-2) and TRBJ2-7; 7 nucleotides align to TRBD1. CDR3 region: CASSSGQKLIGYEQYF. The CDR3 region has the DNA TGTGCCAGCAGCTCGGGACAGAAACTAATTGGATACGAGCAGTACTTC.